This T cell receptor (beta chain) was obtained from a study of CD8 T cells in Susac syndrome. The study, taken as a whole, reports: It was acknowledged by the study that relatively few individuals were included in its TCR sequencing and HLA analysis.

TCR beta from blood CD8+ and CD4+ T cells was sequenced. TEMRA cells were FACS-enriched, unlike CD8+ and CD4+ T cells, which were negatively isolated. The germline CDR1 and CDR2 sequences are ENHRY and SYGVKD. This CDR3 comprises 16 residues. The V and J ends lost 2 bases and 4 bases, in that order; junction bases with no gene match: 6. RNA in amounts of roughly 0.5 to 1 ug was reverse transcribed with random hexamers. Across 54 Vbeta and 13 Jbeta, immunoSEQ multiplex PCR amplified TCR beta CDR3. In TCRdb, the immunoSEQ multiplex PCR reads were re-called with MiXCR into one record per CDR3 protein. The profile shows about 430,000 distinct CDR3 sequences, more than 80% of them singletons. In the case of this clonotype: Its antigen is still unknown.

The chain carries TRBV10-3 and TRBJ2-1; 9 bases agree with TRBD1. Sequences were obtained from CD8+ T cells from PBMCs. The TCR sequence derives from a human donor with multiple sclerosis. Here the CDR3 DNA reads TGTGCCATCAGTGAGCCGGACAGGGGCAATTACAATGAGCAGTTCTTC. It codes for CAISEPDRGNYNEQFF.